The next 6 T cell receptor beta chains were all read from a single sample in a study of shared clonotypes between healthy human individuals. Repertoires were generated with immunoSEQ multiplex PCR, while TCRdb's copy carries only in-frame clones and drops some. In the table there are fewer than 850,000 clones, roughly 96% of which are singletons. Naive CD8 cells lacked CD45RO, underwent positive selection for CCR7 and left out terminally differentiated effector memory CD45RA+ cells. Sequencing input: naive CD8+ T cells sorted from blood. Source of these receptors: a man under 40 in good health.

The V gene is TRBV7-9, the J gene TRBJ2-2, with TRBD1 matching 9 bases. The CDR3 totals 15 residues. Germline V gives CDR1 SEHNR, CDR2 FQNEAQ (reference sequence). J was trimmed by 7 bases and V by 5 bases; bases with no gene match: 8. CDR3 protein: CASSPTGQGIGELFF. DNA of the CDR3: TGTGCCAGCAGCCCAACGGGACAGGGTATCGGGGAGCTGTTTTTT.

CDR3 amino acids: CASSQESRLATYEQYF. The CDR3 DNA follows: TGCGCCAGCAGCCAAGAATCACGGCTAGCCACCTACGAGCAGTACTTC. This chain joins TRBV4-1 and TRBJ2-7; maybe TRBD2 (5 bases). V dropped 0 bases and J dropped 2 bases, with 14 bases sitting between them. CDR1 and CDR2 from the germline V gene are MGHRA and YSYEKL. The CDR3 is made up of 16 amino acids.

CDR3 DNA: TGTGCCAGCAGCTTAGAAACATACAATGAGCAGTTCTTC. It yields the protein CASSLETYNEQFF. The V gene is TRBV11-2, the J gene TRBJ2-1; D gene unclear. Germline V gives CDR1 SGHAT, CDR2 FQNNGV. The CDR3 loop spans 13 amino acids. V was pared by 0 bases and J by 4 bases, with 4 bases between.

For the CDR3, the DNA is TGTGCCAGCGGGTCCACGATGGGCTTTGTGGACACCATATATTTT. Amino acid sequence: CASGSTMGFVDTIYF. The chain employs TRBV19 and TRBJ1-3; the D is unclear. The CDR3 length is 15 residues. V lost 9 bases and J 8 bases, leaving 23 bases between the germline ends. Germline loops: CDR1 LNHDA, CDR2 SQIVND (reference sequence).

The rearrangement joins TRBV9 to TRBJ2-1; 8 bases match TRBD2. Germline CDR1 and CDR2: SGDLS and YYNGEE. The CDR3 extends over 13 amino acids. Losses at the gene ends were 3 bases for V and 8 bases for J; bases not matched to a gene: 4. Here the CDR3 reads CASSDREGDEQFF. The CDR3 DNA reads as TGTGCCAGCAGCGACCGGGAGGGGGATGAGCAGTTCTTC. The whole variable domain, remainder taken from reference TRBV9 and TRBJ2-1, is DSGVTQTPKHLITATGQRVTLRCSPRSGDLSVYWYQQSLDQGLQFLIQYYNGEERAKGNILERFSAQQFPDLHSELNLSSLELGDSALYFCASSDREGDEQFFGPGTRLTVL.

In its sample, this clone was seen once. V usage is TRBV11-2 and J usage is TRBJ2-7; D unclear. Trimming removed 1 base at V and 5 bases at J, with 15 bases between. Germline values: CDR1 SGHAT, CDR2 FQNNGV. The CDR3 is 15 residues long. Here the CDR3 reads CASSLGVADYHEQYF. CDR3 nucleotide sequence: TGTGCCAGCAGCTTAGGGGTAGCCGATTACCACGAGCAGTACTTC.